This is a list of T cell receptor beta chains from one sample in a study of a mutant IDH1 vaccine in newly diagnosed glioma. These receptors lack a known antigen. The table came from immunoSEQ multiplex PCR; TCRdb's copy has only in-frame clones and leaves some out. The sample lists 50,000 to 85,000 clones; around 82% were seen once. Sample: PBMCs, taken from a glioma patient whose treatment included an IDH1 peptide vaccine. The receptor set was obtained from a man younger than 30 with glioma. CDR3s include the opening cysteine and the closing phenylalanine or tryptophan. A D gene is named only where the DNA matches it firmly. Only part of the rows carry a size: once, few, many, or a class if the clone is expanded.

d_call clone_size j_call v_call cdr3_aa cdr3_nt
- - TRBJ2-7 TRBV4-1 CASSQANSYEQYF TGCGCCAGCAGCCAAGCTAACTCCTACGAGCAGTACTTC
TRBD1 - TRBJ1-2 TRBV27 CASSDRGLNYGYTF TGTGCCAGCTCGGACAGGGGACTTAACTATGGCTACACCTTC
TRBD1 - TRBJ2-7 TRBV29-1 CSVGTGYEQYF TGCAGCGTTGGGACAGGCTACGAGCAGTACTTC
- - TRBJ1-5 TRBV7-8 CASSRQEGGYSNQPQHF TGTGCCAGCAGCCGCCAGGAGGGAGGGTATAGCAATCAGCCCCAGCATTTT
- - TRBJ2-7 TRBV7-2 CASSLARGVHEQYF TGTGCCAGCAGCTTAGCGCGAGGGGTTCACGAGCAGTACTTC
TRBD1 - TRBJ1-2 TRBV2 CASSEGQGPYYGYTF TGTGCCAGCAGCGAAGGACAGGGGCCTTACTATGGCTACACCTTC
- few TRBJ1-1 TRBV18 CASSHAEQENTEAFF TGTGCCAGCTCGCATGCAGAGCAGGAGAACACTGAAGCTTTCTTT
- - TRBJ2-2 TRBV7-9 CASSLPAATGELFF TGTGCCAGCAGCTTACCAGCAGCAACCGGGGAGCTGTTTTTT
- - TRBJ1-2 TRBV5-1 CASSLAVNYGYTF TGCGCCAGCAGCTTGGCAGTTAACTATGGCTACACCTTC
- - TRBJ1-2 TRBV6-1 CASRQGTLFPYGYTF TGTGCCAGCAGGCAGGGGACGCTGTTCCCCTATGGCTACACCTTC
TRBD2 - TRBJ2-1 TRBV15 CATRRRLAGLNNEQFF TGTGCCACCAGGAGACGACTAGCGGGGTTGAACAATGAGCAGTTCTTC
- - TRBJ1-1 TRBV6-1 CASSPNHSTEAFF TGTGCCAGCAGTCCTAACCATAGCACTGAAGCTTTCTTT
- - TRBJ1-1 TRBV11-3 CASSLAGVSTEAFF TGTGCCAGCAGCTTAGCAGGGGTCAGCACTGAAGCTTTCTTT
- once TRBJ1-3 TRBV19 CATCDRMRNTIYF TGTGCCACCTGTGACAGGATGCGAAACACCATATATTTT
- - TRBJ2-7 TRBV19 CASSIVLAGPVSYEQYF TGTGCCAGTAGTATAGTTCTAGCTGGACCCGTCTCCTACGAGCAGTACTTC
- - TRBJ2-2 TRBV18 CASSQGTNTGELFF TGTGCCAGCTCACAGGGGACGAACACCGGGGAGCTGTTTTTT
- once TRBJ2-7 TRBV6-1 CASRNNDQSYEQYF TGTGCCAGCAGGAACAACGATCAGTCCTACGAGCAGTACTTC
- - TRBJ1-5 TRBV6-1 CASSVWQHSNQPQHF TGTGCCAGCAGTGTATGGCAGCATAGCAATCAGCCCCAGCATTTT
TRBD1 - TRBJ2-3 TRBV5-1 CASSLGQGGSDTQYF TGCGCCAGCAGCTTGGGACAGGGCGGTTCAGATACGCAGTATTTT
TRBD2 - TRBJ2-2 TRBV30 CAWSSGLAGVRELFF TGTGCCTGGAGTTCGGGACTAGCGGGAGTCAGGGAGCTGTTTTTT
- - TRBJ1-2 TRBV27 CASTPKGGRSTPNYGYTF TGTGCCAGCACCCCGAAGGGGGGCAGGAGCACGCCGAACTATGGCTACACCTTC
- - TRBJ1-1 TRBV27 CASSFGVSTEAFF TGTGCCAGCAGTTTTGGGGTCAGTACTGAAGCTTTCTTT
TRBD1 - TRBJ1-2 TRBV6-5 CASRTGQGWGYTF TGTGCCAGCAGAACGGGACAGGGGTGGGGCTACACCTTC
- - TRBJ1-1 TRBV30 CAWSVVSGLTGDTEAFF TGTGCCTGGAGTGTAGTGTCCGGACTAACCGGCGACACTGAAGCTTTCTTT
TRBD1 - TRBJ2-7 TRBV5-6 CASSSPDRVYEQYF TGTGCCAGCAGCTCTCCGGACAGGGTCTACGAGCAGTACTTC
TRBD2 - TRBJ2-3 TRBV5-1 CASSLGSSGRLKYF TGCGCCAGCAGCTTGGGTTCTAGCGGGAGGTTGAAGTATTTT
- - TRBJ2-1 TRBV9 CASSVVGSEYNEQFF TGTGCCAGCAGCGTAGTAGGTAGCGAGTACAATGAGCAGTTCTTC
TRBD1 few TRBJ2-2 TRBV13 CASSSTGTGFTGELFF TGTGCCAGCAGCTCCACCGGGACAGGGTTTACCGGGGAGCTGTTTTTT
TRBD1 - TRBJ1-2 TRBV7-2 CASRETGGASGYTF TGTGCCAGCAGGGAGACAGGGGGCGCGTCTGGCTACACCTTC
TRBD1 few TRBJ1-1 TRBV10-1 CASTGQGETEAFF TGCGCCAGCACAGGACAGGGAGAAACTGAAGCTTTCTTT
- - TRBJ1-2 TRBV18 CASSSYETGRYTF TGTGCCAGCTCATCATACGAAACGGGACGCTACACCTTC
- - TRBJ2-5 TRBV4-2 CASSQGGSETQYF TGTGCCAGCAGCCAAGGAGGTTCAGAGACCCAGTACTTC